The 32 T cell receptor beta chains below come from one sample, sequenced in a study of T-cell memory formation after mild COVID-19. MiXCR, applied by TCRdb to the 5' RACE reads, yields one record per CDR3 protein. The table lists 450,000 or so distinct CDR3 sequences, roughly 23% of them singletons, with around 13% in the top ten. Sequenced sample: PBMCs or a T cell subset sorted from them (not recorded which). Receptor source: an adult woman who had mild COVID-19 (a few samples of this study predate the infection). Cell type and time point are not known.

The V gene is TRBV5-8, the J gene TRBJ1-5; maybe TRBD1 (6 bases). The CDR3 consists of 15 residues. Germline loops: CDR1 SGHTS, CDR2 YDEGEE. The germline V and J ends were trimmed by 4 bases and 5 bases, with 16 bases remaining between them. The CDR3 sequence: CASSPRGGLDQPQHF. In DNA, the CDR3 is TGTGCCAGCAGCCCGCGGGGGGGCCTGGATCAGCCCCAGCATTTT.

Only a few counts were recorded for this clonotype. The chain is built from TRBV6-6 and TRBJ1-5, with D uncertain. The length of the CDR3 is 15 residues. The germline V gene has CDR1 MNHNY and CDR2 SVGAGI (reference sequence). V gave up 4 bases and J gave up 5 bases, with 15 bases separating them. The CDR3 DNA reads TGTGCCAGCAGTTTTGATCGGGTAGGCGATCAGCCCCAGCATTTT. Protein: CASSFDRVGDQPQHF.

The V and J genes are TRBV12-3 or TRBV12-4 and TRBJ2-7; either TRBD1 or TRBD2 may fit D (6 bases each). The CDR3 length is 15 residues. Trimming took off 5 bases at V and 5 bases at J, with 19 bases between the two ends. CDR3: CASSPLGVGGDEQYF. Here the CDR3 DNA reads TGTGCCAGCAGTCCCTTGGGGGTGGGGGGCGACGAGCAGTACTTC.

The V call is TRBV18, the J call TRBJ2-1; D is ambiguous. Trimming pared 5 bases from V and 4 bases from J, leaving 18 bases between. The CDR3 runs to 16 residues. Germline assignment: CDR1 KGHSH and CDR2 LQKENI. CDR3 in amino acids: CASSYETPLLYNEQFF. The CDR3 nucleotides are TGTGCCAGCTCATATGAGACTCCTTTACTTTACAATGAGCAGTTCTTC.

The chain has TRBV7-3 and TRBJ2-7; TRBD2 aligns across 10 bases. Trimming at V came to 5 bases and at J to 5 bases, leaving 12 bases not matched to a gene. The germline V gene encodes CDR1 SGHTA and CDR2 FQGTGA. The CDR3 loop spans 16 amino acids. DNA of the CDR3: TGTGCCAGCAGCCCACGCCCCGGGACTAGCGTCAACGAGCAGTACTTC. It specifies CASSPRPGTSVNEQYF.

The chain has TRBV5-1 and TRBJ1-2; tentatively, D is TRBD1 (5 bases). Trimming left V 0 bases short and J 7 bases short, with 16 bases between. CDR1 and CDR2 from the germline V gene are SGHRS and YFSETQ. CDR3 size: 15 residues. CDR3 coding DNA: TGCGCCAGCAGCTTGGCGGGTCAGCCCGGGGGTGGCTACACCTTC. Amino acids: CASSLAGQPGGGYTF. The full variable domain, its missing parts supplied by reference TRBV5-1 and TRBJ1-2, is KAGVTQTPRYLIKTRGQQVTLSCSPISGHRSVSWYQQTPGQGLQFLFEYFSETQRNKGNFPGRFSGRQFSNSRSEMNVSTLELGDSALYLCASSLAGQPGGGYTFGSGTRLTVV.

The V and J genes are TRBV12-3 or TRBV12-4 and TRBJ2-5; D is unresolved. Trimming cost V 8 bases and J 2 bases, with 9 bases left between them. This CDR3 spans 12 amino acids. The CDR3 here is CASQGVQETQYF. The CDR3 bases are TGTGCCAGCCAAGGAGTTCAAGAGACCCAGTACTTC.

This clonotype was observed a handful of times. The chain has TRBV11-2 and TRBJ2-7; no firm D call. CDR1 SGHAT and CDR2 FQNNGV come from the germline V gene. The CDR3 covers 12 residues. V was pared by 5 bases and J by 3 bases, with 8 bases between. CDR3 in DNA: TGTGCCAGCAGCCCCCGAAACTACGAGCAGTACTTC. This translates into CASSPRNYEQYF.

In DNA, the CDR3 is TGTGCCACCAGCAGAGATGAGTCTAGCTCACGCACAGATACGCAGTATTTT. Residues: CATSRDESSSRTDTQYF. The chain carries TRBV15 and TRBJ2-3, with D possibly being TRBD2 (5 bases). V was clipped by 0 bases and J by 1 base, with 14 bases between them. Germline CDR1 reads LNHNV; CDR2 reads YYDKDF (reference sequence). The CDR3 length is 17 residues.

A few counts support this clonotype. The gene calls are TRBV5-1 and TRBJ1-2; tentatively, D is TRBD1 (6 bases). Germline values: CDR1 SGHRS, CDR2 YFSETQ. V gave up 0 bases and J gave up 7 bases, with 13 bases separating them. CDR3 length: 14 amino acids. The CDR3 sequence: CASSLDAQGIGYTF. The DNA of the CDR3 is TGCGCCAGCAGCTTGGATGCACAGGGAATTGGCTACACCTTC.

The table lists this clonotype with many counts. V is TRBV18 and J is TRBJ2-7; D unresolved. This CDR3 has 9 residues. CDR1 is KGHSH, CDR2 LQKENI, per germline. The ends were cut back, 8 bases at V and 3 bases at J, with 2 bases in the middle. DNA of the CDR3: TGTGCCAGCCTCTACGAGCAGTACTTC. Encoded protein: CASLYEQYF.

There are a few counts of this clonotype. The rearrangement links TRBV5-5 to TRBJ2-7; a possible D gene is TRBD2 (6 bases). CDR1 and CDR2 from the germline V gene are SGHKS and YYEKEE (reference sequence). The ends were cut back, 4 bases at V and 2 bases at J, with 13 bases in the middle. The CDR3 runs to 14 residues. CDR3 region: CASSATGEAYEQYF. CDR3 sequence (DNA): TGTGCCAGCAGCGCGACGGGGGAGGCCTACGAGCAGTACTTC.

J is TRBJ1-6 and V is TRBV5-1, with 7 nucleotides matching TRBD1. The CDR3 extends over 15 amino acids. The V gene end was trimmed by 4 bases and the J gene end by 5 bases; junction bases not matched to a gene: 6. From germline, CDR1 is SGHRS and CDR2 YFSETQ. CDR3 region: CASSKLGTDNSPLHF. The CDR3 DNA sequence: TGCGCCAGCAGCAAGTTGGGGACAGATAATTCACCCCTCCACTTT.

This clonotype appeared a few times. The V call is TRBV12-3 or TRBV12-4, the J call TRBJ1-1, with D uncertain. The CDR3 is 13 amino acids. V shed 4 bases and J shed 6 bases, with 12 bases lying between them. CDR3 in amino acids: CASSSSIEPEAFF. As DNA, the CDR3 is TGTGCCAGCAGTTCCTCGATCGAACCTGAAGCTTTCTTT.

In this sample, this clonotype turned up a few times. V is TRBV4-1 and J is TRBJ2-3, with 14 bases matching TRBD2. V lost 1 base and J lost 2; bases outside the gene matches: 5. Germline V gene lookup returns CDR1 MGHRA and CDR2 YSYEKL. The CDR3 loop spans 18 amino acids. The DNA for the CDR3 is TGCGCCAGCAGCCAAGGGCCGGGACTAGCGGGGGTCACAGATACGCAGTATTTT. It specifies CASSQGPGLAGVTDTQYF.

In its sample, this clonotype was seen a few times. The chain carries TRBV12-3 or TRBV12-4 and TRBJ2-6; possible D gene TRBD1, 5 bases. V was clipped by 5 bases and J by 1 base, with 9 bases between them. The CDR3 consists of 15 residues. The CDR3 DNA sequence: TGTGCCAGCAGTATTTACAGGTCTGGGGCCAACGTCCTGACTTTC. Translation: CASSIYRSGANVLTF.

This clonotype was picked up a small number of times. The gene calls are TRBV10-3 and TRBJ2-7; the match to TRBD2 covers 7 bases. CDR1 and CDR2 (germline): ENHRY, SYGVKD. V was clipped by 0 bases and J by 5 bases; unmatched bases: 19. CDR3 length equals 19 residues. For the CDR3, the DNA is TGTGCCATCAGTGAGTCGTTAGTCGGGACTACCAACCCTACCCACGAGCAGTACTTC. As protein: CAISESLVGTTNPTHEQYF.

This clonotype was seen a few times. The CDR3 sequence: CASSYRGTDTQYF. DNA of the CDR3: TGTGCCAGCAGTTACAGGGGCACAGATACGCAGTATTTT. V usage is TRBV6-5 and J usage is TRBJ2-3; D is unclear. Germline loops: CDR1 MNHEY, CDR2 SVGAGI. The CDR3 runs to 13 residues. V lost 2 bases to trimming and J lost 1 base, with 4 bases between them.

The chain has TRBV12-3 or TRBV12-4 and TRBJ2-4; TRBD2 aligns across 7 bases. CDR3 length: 15 residues. The V gene end was trimmed by 3 bases and the J gene end by 2 bases; junction bases not matched to a gene: 4. The CDR3 DNA follows: TGTGCCAGCAGTTTCAGCGGGACTCCCAAAAACATTCAGTACTTC. It specifies CASSFSGTPKNIQYF.

This chain joins TRBV3-1 and TRBJ2-7, with 9 nucleotides matching TRBD1. Trimming took 4 bases from V and 2 from J; bases not matched to a gene: 6. Germline CDR1 reads LGHDT; CDR2 reads YNNKEL (reference sequence). The CDR3 consists of 15 residues. CDR3 DNA: TGTGCCAGCAGCCTAACAGGGGGCGCAGCCTACGAGCAGTACTTC. Protein product: CASSLTGGAAYEQYF.

This clonotype occurred a few times. The CDR3 sequence: CASSRVVDTEAFF. The DNA of the CDR3 is TGCGCCAGCAGCCGGGTGGTCGACACTGAAGCTTTCTTT. The chain recombines TRBV4-1 with TRBJ1-1; no clear D. Germline-derived CDR1 and CDR2 are MGHRA and YSYEKL. The CDR3 covers 13 residues. V lost 4 bases and J lost 3, with 9 bases in between.

This clonotype was counted between two and nine times. The chain combines TRBV5-1 with TRBJ2-7; D call uncertain. Trimming took off 4 bases at V and 3 bases at J, with 17 bases between the two ends. The CDR3 has 15 amino acids. In germline, CDR1 is SGHRS, CDR2 YFSETQ. This CDR3 reads CASSLHLDGYYEQYF. As DNA, the CDR3 is TGCGCCAGCAGCCTCCACCTCGACGGATACTACGAGCAGTACTTC.

The V call is TRBV7-3, the J call TRBJ1-6; TRBD1 might be the D (6 bases). V was trimmed by 1 base and J by 8 bases, leaving 12 bases between them. This CDR3 is 15 amino acids long. Germline values: CDR1 SGHTA, CDR2 FQGTGA. The CDR3 sequence: CASSLNSGVDSPLHF. The CDR3 bases are TGTGCCAGCAGCTTAAACTCAGGGGTCGATTCACCCCTCCACTTT.

The chain has TRBV27 and TRBJ2-1; no firm D call. Trimming shortened V by 9 bases and J by 4 bases, and 7 bases separated the two germline ends. CDR1 and CDR2 (germline): MNHEY, SMNVEV (reference sequence). The CDR3 is 11 residues long. CDR3: CASGRYNEQFF. The CDR3 DNA sequence: TGTGCCAGTGGTCGGTACAATGAGCAGTTCTTC.

The chain has TRBV5-1 and TRBJ2-1; D gene unclear. From germline, CDR1 is SGHRS and CDR2 YFSETQ. The CDR3 has 14 amino acids. V was shortened by 0 bases and J by 5 bases, with 9 bases between the two germline ends. The CDR3 sequence: CASSLEMADNEQFF. DNA for the CDR3: TGCGCCAGCAGCTTGGAAATGGCGGACAATGAGCAGTTCTTC.

The chain employs TRBV7-2 and TRBJ2-2; 7 nucleotides match TRBD1. The V and J ends lost 6 bases and 5 bases, in that order; junction bases with no gene match: 12. The CDR3 contains 16 residues. Germline values: CDR1 SGHTA, CDR2 FQGNSA. The CDR3 coding sequence is TGTGCCAGCAGGCTTAGCACAGGGGTGAGGACCGGGGAGCTGTTTTTT. It codes for CASRLSTGVRTGELFF.

This clonotype was seen a few times. This rearrangement joins TRBV11-3 to TRBJ2-5; TRBD2 matches 10 bases. This CDR3 contains 16 residues. The germline V gene encodes CDR1 SGHNT and CDR2 YENEEA. The V and J ends lost 0 bases and 2 bases, in that order; junction bases with no gene match: 3. CDR3 in DNA: TGTGCCAGCAGCTTAGATGGGACTAGCGTTCAAGAGACCCAGTACTTC. It codes for CASSLDGTSVQETQYF.

This clonotype was counted ten times or more. This chain joins TRBV9 and TRBJ2-2; possible D gene TRBD2, 5 bases. The germline V gene has CDR1 SGDLS and CDR2 YYNGEE. The CDR3 contains 16 residues. Trimming pared 4 bases from V and 2 bases from J, leaving 15 bases between. The CDR3 here is CASSPRVASNTGELFF. The CDR3 coding sequence is TGTGCCAGCAGCCCCCGAGTAGCGTCAAACACCGGGGAGCTGTTTTTT.

The chain couples TRBV7-2 to TRBJ2-1; D might be TRBD1 (5 bases). Trimming removed 4 bases from V and 7 bases from J, with 14 bases in between. Germline assignment: CDR1 SGHTA and CDR2 FQGNSA. CDR3 length: 14 residues. CDR3 DNA: TGTGCCAGCAGCTCGACGGCAGGGCGAAATGAGCAGTTCTTC. The encoded protein is CASSSTAGRNEQFF.

The chain carries TRBV15 and TRBJ1-1; tentative D call: TRBD1 (5 bases). Germline assignment: CDR1 LNHNV and CDR2 YYDKDF (reference sequence). Trimming took 0 bases from V and 7 from J, leaving 12 bases between them. The CDR3 sequence is 14 residues long. The CDR3 DNA sequence: TGTGCCACCAGCAGAGATGTGGCAGGGAGTGAAGCTTTCTTT. It yields the protein CATSRDVAGSEAFF.

V is TRBV3-1 and J is TRBJ2-1, with 10 nucleotides matching TRBD2. After removal of 3 bases from V and 3 bases from J, the junction contained 2 bases not matched to a gene. The CDR3 length is 15 residues. Germline lookup yields CDR1 LGHDT and CDR2 YNNKEL (reference sequence). CDR3 nucleotide sequence: TGTGCCAGCAGCCATCTAGCGGGGGACTACAATGAGCAGTTCTTC. Its translation: CASSHLAGDYNEQFF.

The V and J genes are TRBV20-1 and TRBJ1-2; 8 nucleotides line up with TRBD1. After removal of 3 bases from V and 6 bases from J, the junction contained 9 bases not matched to a gene. Germline V gene lookup returns CDR1 DFQATT and CDR2 SNEGSKA (reference sequence). The CDR3 sequence is 14 residues long. CDR3 coding DNA: TGCAGTGCTAGCCCCAGGGGGCGGTTTGATGGCTACACCTTC. Amino acids: CSASPRGRFDGYTF.